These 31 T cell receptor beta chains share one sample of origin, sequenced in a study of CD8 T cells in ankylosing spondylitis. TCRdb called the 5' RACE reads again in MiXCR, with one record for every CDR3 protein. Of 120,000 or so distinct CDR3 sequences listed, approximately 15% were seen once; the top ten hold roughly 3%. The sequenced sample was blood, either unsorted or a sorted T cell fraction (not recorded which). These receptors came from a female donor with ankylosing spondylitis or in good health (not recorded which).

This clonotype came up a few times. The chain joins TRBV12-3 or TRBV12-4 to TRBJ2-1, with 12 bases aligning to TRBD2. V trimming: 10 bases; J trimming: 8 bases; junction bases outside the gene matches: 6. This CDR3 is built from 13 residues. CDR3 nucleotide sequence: TGTGCCACCGGACTAGCGGGGTTCGATGAGCAGTTCTTC. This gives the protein CATGLAGFDEQFF.

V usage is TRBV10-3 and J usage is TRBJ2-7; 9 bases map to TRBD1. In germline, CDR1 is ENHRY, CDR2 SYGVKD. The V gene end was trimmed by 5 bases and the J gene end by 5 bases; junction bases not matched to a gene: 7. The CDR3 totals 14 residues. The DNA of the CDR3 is TGTGCCATCAGTCCTGGGACAGGGAGCAACGAGCAGTACTTC. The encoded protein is CAISPGTGSNEQYF.

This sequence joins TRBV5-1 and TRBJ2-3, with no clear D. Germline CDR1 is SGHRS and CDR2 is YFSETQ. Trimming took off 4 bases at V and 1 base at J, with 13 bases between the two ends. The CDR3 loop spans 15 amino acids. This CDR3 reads CASSASGRRTDTQYF. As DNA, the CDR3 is TGCGCCAGCAGCGCGTCGGGTCGTCGCACAGATACGCAGTATTTT.

CDR3 nucleotide sequence: TGCGCCAGCAGCTTGGTGGCGGGAGTCTATGAGCAGTTCTTC. This sequence encodes CASSLVAGVYEQFF. The genes are TRBV5-1 and TRBJ2-1; the match to TRBD2 covers 7 bases. The CDR3 is 14 amino acids. J lost 8 bases, V lost 0 bases, and 5 bases had no gene match. Germline V lookup: CDR1 SGHRS, CDR2 YFSETQ.

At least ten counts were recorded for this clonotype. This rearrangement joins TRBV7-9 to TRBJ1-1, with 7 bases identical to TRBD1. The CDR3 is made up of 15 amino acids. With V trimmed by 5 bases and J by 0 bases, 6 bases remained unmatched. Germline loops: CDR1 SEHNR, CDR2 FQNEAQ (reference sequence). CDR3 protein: CASSKQGTLNTEAFF. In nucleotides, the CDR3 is TGTGCCAGCAGCAAACAGGGGACCCTGAACACTGAAGCTTTCTTT.

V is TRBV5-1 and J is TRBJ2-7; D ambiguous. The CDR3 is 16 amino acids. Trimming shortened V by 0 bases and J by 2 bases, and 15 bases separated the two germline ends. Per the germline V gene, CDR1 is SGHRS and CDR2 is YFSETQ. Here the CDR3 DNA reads TGCGCCAGCAGCTTGGAAAGAAGATACGCTGCCTACGAGCAGTACTTC. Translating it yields CASSLERRYAAYEQYF.

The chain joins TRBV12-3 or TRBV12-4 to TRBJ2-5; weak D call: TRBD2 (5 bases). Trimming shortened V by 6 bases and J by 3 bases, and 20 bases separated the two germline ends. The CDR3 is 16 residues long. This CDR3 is CASSRQSTRLEETQYF. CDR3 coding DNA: TGTGCCAGCAGCCGCCAATCCACTAGGTTAGAAGAGACCCAGTACTTC.

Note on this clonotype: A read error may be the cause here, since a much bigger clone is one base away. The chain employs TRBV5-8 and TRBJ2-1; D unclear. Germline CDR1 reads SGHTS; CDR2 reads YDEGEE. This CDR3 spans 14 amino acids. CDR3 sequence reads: CTSSPWSLHNEQFF. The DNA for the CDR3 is TGTACCAGCAGCCCTTGGAGCCTGCACAATGAGCAGTTCTTC.

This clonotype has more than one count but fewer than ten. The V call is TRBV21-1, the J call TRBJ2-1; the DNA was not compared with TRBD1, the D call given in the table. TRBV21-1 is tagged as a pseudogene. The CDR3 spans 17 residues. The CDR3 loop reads CASREPQGPNYHNEQFF. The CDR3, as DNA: TGTGCCAGCAGGGAGCCACAGGGGCCCAATTACCACAATGAGCAGTTCTTC.

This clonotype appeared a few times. The CDR3 sequence is CASSISGRNEQFF. The CDR3, as DNA: TGTGCCAGCAGCATTAGCGGTCGCAATGAGCAGTTCTTC. The V call is TRBV7-2, the J call TRBJ2-1; a possible D gene is TRBD2 (6 bases). CDR3 size: 13 residues. V gave up 5 bases and J gave up 6 bases, with 11 bases separating them. The germline V gene has CDR1 SGHTA and CDR2 FQGNSA.

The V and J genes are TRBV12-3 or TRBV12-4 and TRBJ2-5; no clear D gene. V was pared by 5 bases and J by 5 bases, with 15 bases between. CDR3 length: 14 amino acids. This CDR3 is CASSPPYIAETQYF. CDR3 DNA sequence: TGTGCCAGCAGTCCCCCCTACATCGCCGAGACCCAGTACTTC.

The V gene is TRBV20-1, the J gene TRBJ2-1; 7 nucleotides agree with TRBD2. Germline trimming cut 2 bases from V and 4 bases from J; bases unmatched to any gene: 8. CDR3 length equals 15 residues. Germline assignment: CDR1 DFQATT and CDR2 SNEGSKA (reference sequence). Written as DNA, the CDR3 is TGCAGTGCTAGACCCGGGACTACCTCATACAATGAGCAGTTCTTC. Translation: CSARPGTTSYNEQFF.

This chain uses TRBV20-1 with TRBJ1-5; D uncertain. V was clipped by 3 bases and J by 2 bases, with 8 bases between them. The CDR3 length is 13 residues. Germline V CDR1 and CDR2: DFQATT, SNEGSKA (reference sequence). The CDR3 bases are TGCAGTGCTAGCGCTGGCGGCAATCAGCCCCAGCATTTT. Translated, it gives CSASAGGNQPQHF.

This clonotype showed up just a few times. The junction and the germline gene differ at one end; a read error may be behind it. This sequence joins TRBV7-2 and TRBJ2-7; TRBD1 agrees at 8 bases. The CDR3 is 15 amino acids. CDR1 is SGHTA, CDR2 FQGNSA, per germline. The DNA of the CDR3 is TGTGCCTGCAGCTTAGGGGACAGGTTGTTGAGGGAGCAGTACTTC. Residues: CACSLGDRLLREQYF.

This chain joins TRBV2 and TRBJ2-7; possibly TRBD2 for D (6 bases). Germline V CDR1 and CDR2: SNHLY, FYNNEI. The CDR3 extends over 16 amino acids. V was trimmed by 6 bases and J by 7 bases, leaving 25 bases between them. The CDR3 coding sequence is TGTGCCAGCAGGGGGGAACCGGGACTCCTCCTTTGGGAGCAGTACTTC. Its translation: CASRGEPGLLLWEQYF. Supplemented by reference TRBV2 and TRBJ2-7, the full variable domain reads EPEVTQTPSHQVTQMGQEVILRCVPISNHLYFYWYRQILGQKVEFLVSFYNNEISEKSEIFDDQFSVERPDGSNFTLKIRSTKLEDSAMYFCASRGEPGLLLWEQYFGPGTRLTVT.

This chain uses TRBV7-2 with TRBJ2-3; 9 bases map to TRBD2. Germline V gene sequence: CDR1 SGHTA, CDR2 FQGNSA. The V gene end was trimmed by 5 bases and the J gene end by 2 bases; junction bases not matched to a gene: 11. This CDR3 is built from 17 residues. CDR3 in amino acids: CASSAPTTSGHTDTQYF. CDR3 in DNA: TGTGCCAGCAGCGCACCAACGACTAGCGGACACACAGATACGCAGTATTTT.

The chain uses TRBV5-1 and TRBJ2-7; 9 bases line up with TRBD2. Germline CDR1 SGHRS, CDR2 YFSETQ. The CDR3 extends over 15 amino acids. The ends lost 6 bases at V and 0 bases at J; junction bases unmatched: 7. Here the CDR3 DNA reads TGCGCCAGCACCTACTCTAGCGGGAACTCCTACGAGCAGTACTTC. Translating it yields CASTYSSGNSYEQYF.

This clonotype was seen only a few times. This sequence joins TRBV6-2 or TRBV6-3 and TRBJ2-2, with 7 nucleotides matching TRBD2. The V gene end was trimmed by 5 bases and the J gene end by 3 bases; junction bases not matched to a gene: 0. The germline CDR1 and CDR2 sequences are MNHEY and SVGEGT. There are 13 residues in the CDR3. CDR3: CASSSGDTGELFF. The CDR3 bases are TGTGCCAGCAGTAGCGGGGACACCGGGGAGCTGTTTTTT.

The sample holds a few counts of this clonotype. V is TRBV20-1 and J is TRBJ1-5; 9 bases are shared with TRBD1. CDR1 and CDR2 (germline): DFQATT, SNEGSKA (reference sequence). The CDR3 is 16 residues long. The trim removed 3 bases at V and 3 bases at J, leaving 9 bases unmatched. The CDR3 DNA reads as TGCAGTGCTAGTGGGGGACAGGGATTGGACAATCAGCCCCAGCATTTT. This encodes CSASGGQGLDNQPQHF.

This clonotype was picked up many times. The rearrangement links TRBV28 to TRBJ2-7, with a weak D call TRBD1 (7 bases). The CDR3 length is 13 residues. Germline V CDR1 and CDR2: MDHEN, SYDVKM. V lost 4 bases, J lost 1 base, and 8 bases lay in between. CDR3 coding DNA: TGTGCCAGCAGTTCAGGGGGGTCCTACGAGCAGTACTTC. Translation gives CASSSGGSYEQYF.

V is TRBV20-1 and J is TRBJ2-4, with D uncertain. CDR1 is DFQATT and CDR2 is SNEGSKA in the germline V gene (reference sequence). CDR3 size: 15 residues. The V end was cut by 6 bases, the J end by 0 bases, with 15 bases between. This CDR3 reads CSAGRSYLAKNIQYF. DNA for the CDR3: TGCAGTGCGGGTAGAAGTTATCTAGCCAAAAACATTCAGTACTTC.

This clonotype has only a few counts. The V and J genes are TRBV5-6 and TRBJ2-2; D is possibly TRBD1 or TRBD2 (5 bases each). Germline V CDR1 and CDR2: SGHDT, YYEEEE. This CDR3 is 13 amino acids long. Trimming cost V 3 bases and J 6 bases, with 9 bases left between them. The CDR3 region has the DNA TGTGCCAGCAGCTGGGACGAGGCCGGGGAGCTGTTTTTT. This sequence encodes CASSWDEAGELFF.

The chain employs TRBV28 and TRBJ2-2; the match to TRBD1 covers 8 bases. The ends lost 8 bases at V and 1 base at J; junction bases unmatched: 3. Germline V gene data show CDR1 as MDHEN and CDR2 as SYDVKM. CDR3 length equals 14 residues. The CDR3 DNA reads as TGTGCCAGCCTAGACAGGGGGAACACCGGGGAGCTGTTTTTT. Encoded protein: CASLDRGNTGELFF.

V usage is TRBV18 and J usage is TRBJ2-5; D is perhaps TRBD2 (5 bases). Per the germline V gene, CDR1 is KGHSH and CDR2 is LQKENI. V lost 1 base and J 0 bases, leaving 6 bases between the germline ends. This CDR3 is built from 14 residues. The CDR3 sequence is CASSPRTHQETQYF. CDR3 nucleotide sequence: TGTGCCAGCTCACCACGGACTCACCAAGAGACCCAGTACTTC. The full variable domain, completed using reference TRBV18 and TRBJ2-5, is NAGVMQNPRHLVRRRGQEARLRCSPMKGHSHVYWYRQLPEEGLKFMVYLQKENIIDESGMPKERFSAEFPKEGPSILRIQQVVRGDSAAYFCASSPRTHQETQYFGPGTRLLVL.

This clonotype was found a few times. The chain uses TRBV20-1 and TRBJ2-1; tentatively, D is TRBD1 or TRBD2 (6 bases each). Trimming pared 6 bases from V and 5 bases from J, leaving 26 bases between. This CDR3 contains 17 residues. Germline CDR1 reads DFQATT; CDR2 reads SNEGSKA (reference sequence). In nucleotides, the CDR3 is TGCAGTGCCCCGGAAGGGGGTAGCGGCCTTCCCGACAATGAGCAGTTCTTC. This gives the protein CSAPEGGSGLPDNEQFF.

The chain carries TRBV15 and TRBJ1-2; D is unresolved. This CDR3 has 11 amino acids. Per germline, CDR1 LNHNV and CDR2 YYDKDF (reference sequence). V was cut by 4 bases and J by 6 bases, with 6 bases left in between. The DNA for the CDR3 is TGTGCCACCAGCACTGCCGATGGCTACACCTTC. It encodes CATSTADGYTF.

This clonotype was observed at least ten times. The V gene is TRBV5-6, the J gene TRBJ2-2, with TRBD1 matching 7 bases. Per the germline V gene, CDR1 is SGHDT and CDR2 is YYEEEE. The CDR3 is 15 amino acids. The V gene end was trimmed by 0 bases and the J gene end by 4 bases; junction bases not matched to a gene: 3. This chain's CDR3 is CASSLDRGTTGELFF. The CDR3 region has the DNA TGTGCCAGCAGCTTGGACAGGGGAACCACCGGGGAGCTGTTTTTT.

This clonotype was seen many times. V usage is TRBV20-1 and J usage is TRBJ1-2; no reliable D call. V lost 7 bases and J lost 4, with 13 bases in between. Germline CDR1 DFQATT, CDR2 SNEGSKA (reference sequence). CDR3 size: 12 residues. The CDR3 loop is CSGWRASYGYTF. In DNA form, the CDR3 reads TGCAGTGGGTGGCGGGCAAGCTATGGCTACACCTTC.

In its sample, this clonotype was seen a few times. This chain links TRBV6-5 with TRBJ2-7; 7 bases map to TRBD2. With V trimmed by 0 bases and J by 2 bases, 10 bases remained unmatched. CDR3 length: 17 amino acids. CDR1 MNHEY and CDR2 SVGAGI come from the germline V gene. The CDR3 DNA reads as TGTGCCAGCAGTTACTCGTCGTCCATGGCGGGAGCCTACGAGCAGTACTTC. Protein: CASSYSSSMAGAYEQYF.

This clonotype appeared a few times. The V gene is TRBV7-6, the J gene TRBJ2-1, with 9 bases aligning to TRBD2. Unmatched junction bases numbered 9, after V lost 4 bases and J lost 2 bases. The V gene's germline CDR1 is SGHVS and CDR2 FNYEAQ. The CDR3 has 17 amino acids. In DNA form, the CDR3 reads TGTGCCAGCAGCTCAAGACGGACTAGCGAGACCTACAATGAGCAGTTCTTC. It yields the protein CASSSRRTSETYNEQFF.

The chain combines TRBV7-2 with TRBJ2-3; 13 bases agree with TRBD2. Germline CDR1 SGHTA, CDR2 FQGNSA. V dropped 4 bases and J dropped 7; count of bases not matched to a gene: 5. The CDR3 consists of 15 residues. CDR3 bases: TGTGCCAGCAGCTCACTAGCGGGGGGGCCAAATACGCAGTATTTT. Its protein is CASSSLAGGPNTQYF.